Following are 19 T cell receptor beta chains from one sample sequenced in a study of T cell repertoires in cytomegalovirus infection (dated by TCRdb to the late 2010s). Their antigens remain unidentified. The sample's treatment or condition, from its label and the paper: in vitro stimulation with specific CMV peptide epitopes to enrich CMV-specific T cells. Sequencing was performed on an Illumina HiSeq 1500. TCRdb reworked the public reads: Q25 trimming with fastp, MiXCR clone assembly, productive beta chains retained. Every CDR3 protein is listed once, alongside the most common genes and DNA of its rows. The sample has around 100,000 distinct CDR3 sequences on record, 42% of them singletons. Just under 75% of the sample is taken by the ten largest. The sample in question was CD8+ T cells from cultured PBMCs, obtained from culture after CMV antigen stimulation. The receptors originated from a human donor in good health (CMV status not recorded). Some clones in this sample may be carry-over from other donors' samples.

CDR3 amino acids: CSARNWPGETQYF. CDR3 DNA sequence: TGCAGTGCTAGAAATTGGCCGGGGGAGACCCAGTACTTC. The rearrangement uses TRBV20-1 and TRBJ2-5; a weak D match, TRBD2 (5 bases). This CDR3 comprises 13 residues. Germline V CDR1 and CDR2: DFQATT, SNEGSKA (reference sequence). The ends were cut back, 2 bases at V and 5 bases at J, with 12 bases in the middle.

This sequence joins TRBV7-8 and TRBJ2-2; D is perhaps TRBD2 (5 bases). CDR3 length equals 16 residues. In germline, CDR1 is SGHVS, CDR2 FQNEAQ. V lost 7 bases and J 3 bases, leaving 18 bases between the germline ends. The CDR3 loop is CASIIYGDSDTGELFF. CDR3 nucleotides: TGTGCCAGCATAATATACGGGGATTCGGACACCGGGGAGCTGTTTTTT. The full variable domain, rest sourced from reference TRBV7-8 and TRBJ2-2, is GAGVSQSPRYKVAKRGQDVALRCDPISGHVSLFWYQQALGQGPEFLTYFQNEAQLDKSGLPSDRFFAERPEGSVSTLKIQRTQQEDSAVYLCASIIYGDSDTGELFFGEGSRLTVL.

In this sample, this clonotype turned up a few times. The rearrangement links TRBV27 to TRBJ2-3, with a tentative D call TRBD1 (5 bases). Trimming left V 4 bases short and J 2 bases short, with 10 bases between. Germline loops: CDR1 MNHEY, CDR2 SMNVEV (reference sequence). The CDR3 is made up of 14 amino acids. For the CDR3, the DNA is TGTGCCAGCAGTTCTGCAGGGAACACAGATACGCAGTATTTT. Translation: CASSSAGNTDTQYF.

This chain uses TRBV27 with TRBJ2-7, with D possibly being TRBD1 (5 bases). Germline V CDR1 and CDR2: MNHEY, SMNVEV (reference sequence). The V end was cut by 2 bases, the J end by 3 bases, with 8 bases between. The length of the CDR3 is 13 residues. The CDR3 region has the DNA TGTGCCAGCAGTTTAGGGGCGGACTACGAGCAGTACTTC. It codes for CASSLGADYEQYF.

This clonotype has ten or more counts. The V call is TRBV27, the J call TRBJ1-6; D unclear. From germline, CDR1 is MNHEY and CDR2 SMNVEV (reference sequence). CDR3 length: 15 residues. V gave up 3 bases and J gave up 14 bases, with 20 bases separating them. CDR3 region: CASSFEGPPSGALHF. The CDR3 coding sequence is TGTGCCAGCAGTTTCGAGGGCCCCCCTAGTGGGGCCCTCCACTTT.

CDR3 nucleotides: TGTGCCAGCAGCCCCCAACCCCTTACAGAGACCCAGTACTTC. It encodes CASSPQPLTETQYF. The chain uses TRBV7-6 and TRBJ2-5, with D unresolved. From germline, CDR1 is SGHVS and CDR2 FNYEAQ. CDR3 length: 14 amino acids. The V and J ends lost 5 bases and 4 bases respectively, with 14 bases between them.

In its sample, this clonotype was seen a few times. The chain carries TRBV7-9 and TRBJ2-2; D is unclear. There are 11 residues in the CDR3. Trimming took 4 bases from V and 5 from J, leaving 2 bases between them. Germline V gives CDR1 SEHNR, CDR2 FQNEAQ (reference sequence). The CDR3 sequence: CASSWTGELFF. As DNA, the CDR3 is TGTGCCAGCAGCTGGACCGGGGAGCTGTTTTTT.

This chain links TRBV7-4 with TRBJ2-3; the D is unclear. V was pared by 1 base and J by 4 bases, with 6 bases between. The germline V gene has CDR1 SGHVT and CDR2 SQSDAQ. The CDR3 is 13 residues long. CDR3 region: CASSLGLSDTQYF. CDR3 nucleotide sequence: TGTGCCAGCAGCTTAGGGCTCTCAGATACGCAGTATTTT.

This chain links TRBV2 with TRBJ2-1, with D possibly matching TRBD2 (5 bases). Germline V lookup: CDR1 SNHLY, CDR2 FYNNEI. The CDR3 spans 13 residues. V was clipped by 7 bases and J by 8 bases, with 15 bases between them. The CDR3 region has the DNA TGTGCCAGCAACTTGGACTCGTGGGATGAGCAGTTCTTC. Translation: CASNLDSWDEQFF.

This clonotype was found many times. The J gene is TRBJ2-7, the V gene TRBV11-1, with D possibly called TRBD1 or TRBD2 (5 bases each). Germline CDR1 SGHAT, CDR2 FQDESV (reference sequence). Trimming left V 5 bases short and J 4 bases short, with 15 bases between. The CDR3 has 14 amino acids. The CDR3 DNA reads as TGTGCCAGCAGCCCCCGAGGGGTTTGGTACGAGCAGTACTTC. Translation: CASSPRGVWYEQYF.

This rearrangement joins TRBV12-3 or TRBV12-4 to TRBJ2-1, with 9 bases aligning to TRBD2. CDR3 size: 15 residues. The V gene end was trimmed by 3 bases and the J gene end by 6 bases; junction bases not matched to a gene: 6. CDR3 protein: CASSFLGGGANEQFF. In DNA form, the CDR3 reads TGTGCCAGCAGTTTTCTTGGCGGGGGGGCCAATGAGCAGTTCTTC.

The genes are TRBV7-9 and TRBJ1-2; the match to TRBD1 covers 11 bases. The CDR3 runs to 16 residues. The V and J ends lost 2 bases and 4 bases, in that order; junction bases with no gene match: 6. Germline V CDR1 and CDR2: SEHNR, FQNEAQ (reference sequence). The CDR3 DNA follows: TGTGCCAGCAGCTTATCGGACAGGGGGCAGCGCTATGGCTACACCTTC. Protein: CASSLSDRGQRYGYTF.

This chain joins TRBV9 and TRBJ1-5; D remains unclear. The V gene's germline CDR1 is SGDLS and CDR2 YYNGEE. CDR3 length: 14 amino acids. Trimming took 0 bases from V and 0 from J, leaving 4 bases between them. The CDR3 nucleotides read TGTGCCAGCAGCGTAGGACATAGCAATCAGCCCCAGCATTTT. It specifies CASSVGHSNQPQHF.

As DNA, the CDR3 is TGTGCCAGCAGCGACAGGGGAGCTGTCTCTGGGGCCAACGTCCTGACTTTC. It translates to CASSDRGAVSGANVLTF. The chain carries TRBV2 and TRBJ2-6, with 8 nucleotides matching TRBD1. V was clipped by 6 bases and J by 0 bases; unmatched bases: 7. The CDR3 covers 17 residues. Germline V gives CDR1 SNHLY, CDR2 FYNNEI.

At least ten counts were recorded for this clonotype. The CDR3 reads CASSTTAGGPTDTQYF. The CDR3 DNA reads as TGTGCCAGCAGTACCACGGCGGGCGGGCCCACAGATACGCAGTATTTT. V usage is TRBV12-3 or TRBV12-4 and J usage is TRBJ2-3, with TRBD2 as a possible D gene (5 bases). The germline V and J ends were trimmed by 5 bases and 2 bases, with 17 bases remaining between them. CDR3 length equals 16 residues.

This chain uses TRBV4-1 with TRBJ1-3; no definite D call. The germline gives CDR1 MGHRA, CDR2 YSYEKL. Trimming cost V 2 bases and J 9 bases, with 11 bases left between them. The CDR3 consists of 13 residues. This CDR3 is CASSQTVGSTIYF. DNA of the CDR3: TGCGCCAGCAGCCAAACCGTAGGCTCCACCATATATTTT.

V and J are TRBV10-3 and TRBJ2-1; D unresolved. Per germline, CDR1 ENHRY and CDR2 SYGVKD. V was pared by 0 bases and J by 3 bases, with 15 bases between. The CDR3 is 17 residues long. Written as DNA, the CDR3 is TGTGCCATCAGTGAGTCGATGGCGGCGGACGACTACAATGAGCAGTTCTTC. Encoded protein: CAISESMAADDYNEQFF.

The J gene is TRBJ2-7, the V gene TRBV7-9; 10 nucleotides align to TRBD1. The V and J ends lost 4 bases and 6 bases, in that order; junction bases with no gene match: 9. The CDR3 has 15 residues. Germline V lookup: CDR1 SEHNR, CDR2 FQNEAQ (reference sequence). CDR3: CASSSTGQGLVEQYF. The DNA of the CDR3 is TGTGCCAGCAGCTCCACGGGACAGGGGTTGGTCGAGCAGTACTTC.

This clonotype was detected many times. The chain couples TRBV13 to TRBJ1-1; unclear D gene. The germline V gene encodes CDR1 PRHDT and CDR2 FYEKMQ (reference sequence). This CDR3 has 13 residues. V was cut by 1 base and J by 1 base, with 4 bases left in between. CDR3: CASSLDGNTEAFF. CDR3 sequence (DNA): TGTGCCAGCAGCTTAGATGGGAACACTGAAGCTTTCTTT. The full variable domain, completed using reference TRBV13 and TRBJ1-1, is AAGVIQSPRHLIKEKRETATLKCYPIPRHDTVYWYQQGPGQDPQFLISFYEKMQSDKGSIPDRFSAQQFSDYHSELNMSSLELGDSALYFCASSLDGNTEAFFGQGTRLTVV.